What follows is one T cell receptor (beta chain) and its context. The antigen this receptor binds is unknown. No clone much larger than this one lies a single base away; base qualities are absent. The donors were healthy, HIV-negative adults who had no recently reported acute infections or vaccinations. Every donor was a Caucasian adult living in Nashville, Tennessee, USA. CD4+ T cells were enriched by magnetic negative selection, after which naive cells were positively selected on CD45RA and the negative fraction was taken as the memory subset. Blood was obtained by leukapheresis, after which PBMCs were separated by Ficoll-Histopaque density gradient centrifugation and cryopreserved in liquid nitrogen vapor phase. Analytical flow cytometry was used to check the purity and quantity of each magnetically sorted T cell population. From each sorted fraction, genomic DNA was isolated and quantified by UV absorbance on a Nanodrop 2000c.

This specimen comes from a study of shared clonotypes between healthy human individuals (dated by TCRdb to between 2020 and 2021). About the full investigation: The cohort included three men and a couple of women between 18 and 49 years of age. For each donor, CD4 naive and CD4 memory were each run on three plates, CD8 naive on two plates, and CD8 memory on one plate. The study deeply sequenced blood TCR repertoires of about 5 healthy adults to estimate repertoire size and the extent of clonotype sharing between individuals. Libraries were prepared and TCR repertoires were sequenced by different laboratories using diverse techniques, in order to increase sequencing depth and limit assay-specific biases. Each donor's leukapheresis produced roughly between roughly 0.9 and 8.9 billion PBMCs. The investigation overall reported the following: Sampling was restricted to blood, and TCR repertoires in tissue are likely to differ from TCR repertoires in blood. When several donors were compared, the shared fraction of clonotypes was about 5.4% for naive CD4, about 4% for naive CD8, 2.3% for memory CD4, and 0.35% to 0.5% for memory CD8. Rarefaction of sorted-subset datasets indicated incomplete sequencing despite the large sequencing depth. Pairwise subsampling led to the expectation that sequencing depth would affect the degree of clonotype sharing among donors. Higher generation probabilities were observed for clonotypes shared by all four sorted-subset donors than for non-shared clonotypes. Because the study included a small number of donors, the genetic and exposure-history diversity represented was limited. Naive subsets generally had larger estimated clonotype richness than memory subsets did.

V was cut back by 0 bases and J by 5 bases, leaving a gap of 10 bases between them. Per the germline V gene, SGDLS is the CDR1 and YYNGEE is the CDR2. The CDR3 starts with the cysteine, ends with the phenylalanine, and has 14 residues. CDR3 DNA only is kept here, 42 bases in frame from base 1. Using the deep immunoSEQ assay, multiplex PCR amplified TCR CDR3 regions from genomic DNA. Extracted genomic DNA from each cell subset was spread evenly across all wells of several immunoSEQ 96-well plates, with each plate serving as a replicate. Each replicate PCR for sorted subsets received around 210 ng genomic DNA, equal to about 30,000 T cell genomes. Purified libraries were quantified with a Qubit 3.0 fluorometer, sized on a Bioanalyzer 2100, and re-quantified with the KAPA Library Quantification kit. Every immunoSEQ 96-well plate was sequenced on a dedicated single-read 150-cycle Illumina NextSeq 550 flow cell. The source study handled its data this way. Because the immunoSEQ output included only junctional sequences and no quality scores, the filtering could not be the same as the filtering used for full-length reads. Sequences were annotated with PyIR, a Python wrapper for IgBLAST v1.9, using IMGT germline references to assign V/J genes and CDR3. Reads were filtered out if the reads had weak V/J assignments (E-value above 1e-6), no CDR3, stop codons, out-of-frame junctions, or ambiguous translated residues. V3J clonotypes were defined by identical inferred V gene, J gene, and CDR3 amino acid sequence. To compute the percentage overlap between repertoires, the number of shared unique clonotypes was divided by the size of the smaller repertoire. Repertoire richness was assessed with RTK rarefaction, the Chao1 estimator, and Recon v2.1 estimates of unobserved clonotypes. OLGA was used to compute generation probabilities for all TCRbeta clonotypes that the gDNA method yielded from a handful of donors. What TCRdb holds here is the immuneACCESS table cut down to in-frame rearrangements. Part of the clones is not present; checked against another copy, under half of the missing clones reflect an unresolved V gene, and the others are unexplained. For V, J and clone size, that table is used; D and trimming come from the DNA. The sample data list about 1.1 million clones, and around 78% of these were observed just once. The ten biggest clones cover roughly 0.57% of the sample.

This receptor was taken from a man between 18 and 35 years old in good health. Some clones in this sample may be carry-over from other donors' samples. Sequencing was done on a sample of memory CD4+ T cells from PBMCs. Taken with the paper, the label for cell subset or site translates to: CD45RA-negative fraction. This chain joins TRBV9 to TRBJ2-3, with no reliable assignment of the D segment. The CDR3 protein sequence reads: CASSVDPLGDTQYF. The DNA sequence is given as TGTGCCAGCAGCGTAGACCCCCTAGGAGATACGCAGTATTTT.